These 5 T cell receptor beta chains were sequenced from one sample in a study of shared clonotypes between healthy human individuals. Sequenced by immunoSEQ multiplex PCR; TCRdb stores in-frame clones only, minus some. Among over 750,000 clones listed, approximately 97% were seen once. In the naive CD8 group, cells lacked CD45RO and were positively selected for CCR7, so terminally differentiated effector memory CD45RA+ cells were left out. The specimen was naive CD8+ T cells sorted from blood. The receptors were sampled from a man aged 30-40 years in good health.

The CDR3 region is CASSPGQGPQPQHF. The CDR3 DNA follows: TGTGCCAGCTCACCAGGGCAGGGCCCTCAGCCCCAGCATTTT. The chain carries TRBV18 and TRBJ1-5, with a tentative D call TRBD1 (5 bases). This CDR3 spans 14 amino acids. CDR1 and CDR2 (germline): KGHSH, LQKENI. Trimming removed 2 bases from V and 6 bases from J, with 11 bases in between.

V and J are TRBV6-1 and TRBJ2-1; D possibly uses TRBD1 or TRBD2 (5 bases each). V was cut by 4 bases and J by 4 bases, with 17 bases left in between. CDR3 length equals 16 residues. Germline assignment: CDR1 MNHNS and CDR2 SASEGT. The CDR3 coding sequence is TGTGCCAGCAGTGGGACGATGGGGGTTGCTTACAATGAGCAGTTCTTC. It translates to CASSGTMGVAYNEQFF.

The chain combines TRBV2 with TRBJ2-5, with D maybe TRBD2 (5 bases). Germline CDR1 reads SNHLY; CDR2 reads FYNNEI. The ends were cut back, 4 bases at V and 2 bases at J, with 17 bases in the middle. The CDR3 is 16 residues long. CDR3 in amino acids: CASSALFSEIQETQYF. Here the CDR3 DNA reads TGTGCCAGCAGTGCATTGTTTAGCGAGATACAAGAGACCCAGTACTTC.

As concerns this clone: Within the sample, other DNA sequences also encode this same CDR3. The chain's CDR3 is CASSFVRGSYEQYF. CDR3 bases: TGTGCCAGCAGTTTCGTCCGGGGTAGCTACGAGCAGTACTTC. The chain links TRBV27 to TRBJ2-7; D might be TRBD2 (5 bases). The germline V gene encodes CDR1 MNHEY and CDR2 SMNVEV (reference sequence). The CDR3 consists of 14 residues. Trimming took off 3 bases at V and 3 bases at J, with 12 bases between the two ends.

The V and J genes are TRBV9 and TRBJ2-7; possibly TRBD1 for D (5 bases). With 0 bases removed from V and 3 bases from J, the gap between germline ends came to 10 bases. Germline loops: CDR1 SGDLS, CDR2 YYNGEE. The CDR3 consists of 14 residues. CDR3 region: CASSVAGQGYEQYF. CDR3 nucleotides: TGTGCCAGCAGCGTAGCCGGGCAGGGCTACGAGCAGTACTTC.